Listed below are T cell receptor beta chains from one sample, sequenced in a study of blood T cell repertoires in COVID-19. Some clones are missing from TCRdb's copy, which holds only in-frame ones; the method was immunoSEQ multiplex PCR. The data hold about 150,000 clones, with 80% to 90% observed a single time. The specimen sequenced was peripheral blood. These receptors all come from an older woman with active COVID-19. Both conserved end residues are part of each CDR3.

j_call | v_call | cdr3_aa
TRBJ1-5 | TRBV6-2/TRBV6-3 | CASSYPGQGDLLIIQPQHF
TRBJ1-3 | TRBV27 | CASSPRRMNTIYF
TRBJ2-5 | TRBV2 | CASSGGTRAETQYF
TRBJ1-1 | TRBV5-6 | CASSLPGSEAFF
TRBJ1-5 | TRBV6-2/TRBV6-3 | CASSRTENQPQHF
TRBJ2-1 | TRBV11-3 | CASTAGGSYNEQFF
TRBJ1-6 | TRBV18 | CASSQDRGPRSPLHF
TRBJ2-3 | TRBV5-1 | CASSLATSGTDTQYF
TRBJ2-3 | TRBV7-9 | CASSLALGRASGTTDTQYF
TRBJ1-3 | TRBV5-5 | CASSLEVGWAGDSGNTIYF
TRBJ2-7 | TRBV14 | CASSRQSGLLPYEQYF
TRBJ2-7 | TRBV6-5 | CASTKGTGSSYEQYF
TRBJ2-7 | TRBV6-1 | CASSEARRDWIDSFYEQYF
TRBJ2-1 | TRBV11-3 | CASSSRGDSYNEQFF
TRBJ1-1 | TRBV15 | CATSPQRQVMREAFF
TRBJ2-1 | TRBV28 | CASSFPTGQGALILRNEQFF
TRBJ1-1 | TRBV5-8 | CASSLRGRAFF
TRBJ2-2 | TRBV6-1 | CASSAPPGTSGRAVTGELFF
TRBJ1-2 | TRBV28 | CASRDSPTNYGYTF
TRBJ2-4 | TRBV4-3 | CASSQVSRGAKNIQYF
TRBJ1-4 | TRBV4-2 | CASKAHPRFATNEKLFF
TRBJ2-1 | TRBV6-4 | CASSDTGTSGRIEQFF
TRBJ2-5 | TRBV7-7 | CASSLRWTSGVQETQYF
TRBJ1-1 | TRBV18 | CASSRGGDTEAFF
TRBJ1-6 | TRBV5-5 | CASSLELVRSPLHF
TRBJ2-2 | TRBV18 | CASSPRDREWTGELFF
TRBJ1-4 | TRBV5-1 | CASSLDRGQGEKLFF
TRBJ2-6 | TRBV7-9 | CASSLRDSSWSGANVLTF
TRBJ2-7 | TRBV7-2 | CASSIKASGSSYEQYF
TRBJ1-1 | TRBV18 | CASSPQSTGGGTEAFF
TRBJ2-4 | TRBV5-4 | CASSPRPQTMDIQYF
TRBJ1-6 | TRBV28 | CASSNSGGPHNSPLHF
TRBJ1-5 | TRBV23-1 | CASTPSGVHSNQPQHF
TRBJ1-5 | TRBV6-2/TRBV6-3 | CASSYLNVQGDQPQHF
TRBJ2-4 | TRBV18 | CASSPEGLAKNIQYF
TRBJ2-3 | TRBV6-1 | CASSEFRGSSTDTQYF
TRBJ2-3 | TRBV28 | CASSPAGTSGSKAFTDTQYF
TRBJ2-5 | TRBV19 | CASSTGQGLRETQYF
TRBJ2-7 | TRBV7-9 | CASRPRGTAYEQYF
TRBJ2-7 | TRBV10-3 | CAISARGQDEQYF
TRBJ1-1 | TRBV25-1 | CASSENWSTEAFF
TRBJ1-1 | TRBV27 | CASSWNQGAEAFF
TRBJ1-5 | TRBV4-1 | CASSQDLPHSNQPQHF
TRBJ1-5 | TRBV3-1/TRBV3-2 | CASSLRGGSNQPQHF
TRBJ1-3 | TRBV29-1 | CSVVGQALASGNTIYF
TRBJ2-7 | TRBV9 | CAGPLAGIPNEQYF
TRBJ1-5 | TRBV19 | CASSRAGDQPQHF
TRBJ2-3 | TRBV7-2 | CASSQSGRAGDTQYF
TRBJ2-2 | TRBV2 | CASTVGSGELFF
TRBJ2-1 | TRBV11-2 | CASSLWDRADEQFF
TRBJ2-7 | TRBV18 | CASSPRLPGLAGAPGEQYF
TRBJ1-5 | TRBV7-6 | CASSPTRDRGTQHF
TRBJ1-6 | TRBV14 | CASSQGWWMGSPLHF